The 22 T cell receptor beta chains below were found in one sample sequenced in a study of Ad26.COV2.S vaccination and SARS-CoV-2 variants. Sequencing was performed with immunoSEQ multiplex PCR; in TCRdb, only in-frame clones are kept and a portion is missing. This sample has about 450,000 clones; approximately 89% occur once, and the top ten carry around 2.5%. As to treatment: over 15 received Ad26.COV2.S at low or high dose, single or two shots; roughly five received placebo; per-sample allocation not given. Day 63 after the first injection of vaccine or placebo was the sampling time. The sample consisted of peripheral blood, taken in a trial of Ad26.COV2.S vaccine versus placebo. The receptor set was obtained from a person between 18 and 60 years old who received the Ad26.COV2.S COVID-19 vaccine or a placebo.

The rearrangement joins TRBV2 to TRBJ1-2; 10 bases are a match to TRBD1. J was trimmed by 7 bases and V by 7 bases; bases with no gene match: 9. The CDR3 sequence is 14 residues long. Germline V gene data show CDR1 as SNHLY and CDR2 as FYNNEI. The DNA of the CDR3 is TGTGCCAGCAAAGAAGGGACAGGGGTTCGTGGCTACACCTTC. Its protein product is CASKEGTGVRGYTF.

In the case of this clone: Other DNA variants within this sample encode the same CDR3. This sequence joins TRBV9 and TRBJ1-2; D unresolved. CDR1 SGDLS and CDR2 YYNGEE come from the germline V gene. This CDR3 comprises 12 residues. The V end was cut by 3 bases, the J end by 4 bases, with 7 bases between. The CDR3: CASSGPGYGYTF. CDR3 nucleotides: TGTGCCAGCAGCGGTCCAGGCTATGGCTACACCTTC.

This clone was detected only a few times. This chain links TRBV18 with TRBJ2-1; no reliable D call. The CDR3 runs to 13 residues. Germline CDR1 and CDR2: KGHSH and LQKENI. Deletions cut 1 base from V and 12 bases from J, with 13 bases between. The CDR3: CASSPQIGKGQFF. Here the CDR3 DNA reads TGTGCCAGCTCACCACAAATCGGAAAGGGGCAGTTCTTC.

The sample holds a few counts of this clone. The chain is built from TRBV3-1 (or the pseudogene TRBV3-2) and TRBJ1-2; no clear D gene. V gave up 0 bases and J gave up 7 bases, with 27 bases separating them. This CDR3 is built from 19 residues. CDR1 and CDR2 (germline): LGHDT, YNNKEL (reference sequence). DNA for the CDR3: TGTGCCAGCAGCCAAGATCGGTTCGGCAGGTTTGTTGAGTTGGGTGGCTACACCTTC. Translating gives CASSQDRFGRFVELGGYTF.

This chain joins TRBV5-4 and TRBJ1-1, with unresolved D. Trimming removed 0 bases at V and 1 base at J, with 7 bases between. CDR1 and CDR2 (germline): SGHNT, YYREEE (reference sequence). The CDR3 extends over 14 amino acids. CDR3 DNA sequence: TGTGCCAGCAGCTTGGATACAGCGAACACTGAAGCTTTCTTT. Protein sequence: CASSLDTANTEAFF.

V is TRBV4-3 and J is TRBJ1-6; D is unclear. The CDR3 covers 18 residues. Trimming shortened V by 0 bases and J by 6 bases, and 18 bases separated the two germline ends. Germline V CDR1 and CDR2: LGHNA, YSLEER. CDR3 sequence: CASSQEWTFDAVNSPLHF. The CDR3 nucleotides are TGCGCCAGCAGCCAAGAGTGGACCTTCGACGCGGTTAATTCACCCCTCCACTTT.

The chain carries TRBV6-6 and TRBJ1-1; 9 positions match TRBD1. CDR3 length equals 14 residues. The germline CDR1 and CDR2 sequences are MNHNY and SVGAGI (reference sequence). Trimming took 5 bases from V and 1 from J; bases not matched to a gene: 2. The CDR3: CASSAQGANTEAFF. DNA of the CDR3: TGTGCCAGCAGTGCACAGGGGGCGAACACTGAAGCTTTCTTT.

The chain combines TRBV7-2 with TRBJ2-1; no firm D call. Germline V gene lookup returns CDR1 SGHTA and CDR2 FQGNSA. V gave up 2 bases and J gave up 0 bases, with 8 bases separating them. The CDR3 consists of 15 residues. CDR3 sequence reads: CASSLSYHSYNEQFF. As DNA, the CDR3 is TGTGCCAGCAGCTTATCCTACCACTCCTACAATGAGCAGTTCTTC.

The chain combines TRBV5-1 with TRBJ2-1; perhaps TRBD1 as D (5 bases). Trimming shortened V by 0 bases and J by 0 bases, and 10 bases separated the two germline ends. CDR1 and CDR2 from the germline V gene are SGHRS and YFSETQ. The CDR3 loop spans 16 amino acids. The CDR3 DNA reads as TGCGCCAGCAGCTTGGAGGGGTTTAGCTCCTACAATGAGCAGTTCTTC. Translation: CASSLEGFSSYNEQFF. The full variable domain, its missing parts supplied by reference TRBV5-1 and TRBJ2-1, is KAGVTQTPRYLIKTRGQQVTLSCSPISGHRSVSWYQQTPGQGLQFLFEYFSETQRNKGNFPGRFSGRQFSNSRSEMNVSTLELGDSALYLCASSLEGFSSYNEQFFGPGTRLTVL.

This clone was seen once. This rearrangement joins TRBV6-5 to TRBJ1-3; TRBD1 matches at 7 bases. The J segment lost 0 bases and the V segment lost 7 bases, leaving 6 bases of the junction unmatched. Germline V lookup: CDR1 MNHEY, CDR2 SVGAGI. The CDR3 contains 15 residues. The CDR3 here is CASKGTADSGNTIYF. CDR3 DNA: TGTGCCAGCAAAGGGACAGCCGACTCTGGAAACACCATATATTTT.

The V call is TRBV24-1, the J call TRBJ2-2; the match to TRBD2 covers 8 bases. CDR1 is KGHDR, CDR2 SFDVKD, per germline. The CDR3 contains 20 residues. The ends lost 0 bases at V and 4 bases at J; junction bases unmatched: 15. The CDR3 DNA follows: TGTGCCACCAGTGATTTGCTGGGCCGGGGGGGGATGTGGAGCACCGGGGAGCTGTTTTTT. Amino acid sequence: CATSDLLGRGGMWSTGELFF.

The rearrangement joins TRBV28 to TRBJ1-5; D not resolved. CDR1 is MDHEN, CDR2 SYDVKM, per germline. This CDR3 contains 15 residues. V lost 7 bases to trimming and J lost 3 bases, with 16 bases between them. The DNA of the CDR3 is TGTGCCAGCACCTTCTTGACCCTTAACAATCAGCCCCAGCATTTT. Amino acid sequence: CASTFLTLNNQPQHF. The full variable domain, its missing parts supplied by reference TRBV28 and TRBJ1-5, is DVKVTQSSRYLVKRTGEKVFLECVQDMDHENMFWYRQDPGLGLRLIYFSYDVKMKEKGDIPEGYSVSREKKERFSLILESASTNQTSMYLCASTFLTLNNQPQHFGDGTRLSIL.

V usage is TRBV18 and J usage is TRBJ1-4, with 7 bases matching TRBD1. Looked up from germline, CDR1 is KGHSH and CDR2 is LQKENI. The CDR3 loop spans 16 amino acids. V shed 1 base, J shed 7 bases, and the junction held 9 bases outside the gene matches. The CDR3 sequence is CASSPQPLTGSEKLFF. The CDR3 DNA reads TGTGCCAGCTCACCACAGCCCCTGACAGGGAGTGAAAAACTGTTTTTT.

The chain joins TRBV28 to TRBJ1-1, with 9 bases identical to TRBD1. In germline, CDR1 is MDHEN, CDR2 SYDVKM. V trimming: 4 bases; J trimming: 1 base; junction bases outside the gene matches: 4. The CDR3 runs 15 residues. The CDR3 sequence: CASSSLGQGNTEAFF. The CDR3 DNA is TGTGCCAGCAGTTCCCTGGGACAGGGGAACACTGAAGCTTTCTTT. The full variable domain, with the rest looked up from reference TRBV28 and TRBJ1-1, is DVKVTQSSRYLVKRTGEKVFLECVQDMDHENMFWYRQDPGLGLRLIYFSYDVKMKEKGDIPEGYSVSREKKERFSLILESASTNQTSMYLCASSSLGQGNTEAFFGQGTRLTVV.

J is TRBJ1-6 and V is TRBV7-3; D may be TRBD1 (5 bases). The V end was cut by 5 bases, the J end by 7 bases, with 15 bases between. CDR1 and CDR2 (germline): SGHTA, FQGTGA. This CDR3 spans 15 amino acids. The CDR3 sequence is CASSPAGHRNSPLHF. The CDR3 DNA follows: TGTGCCAGCAGCCCAGCAGGGCATCGGAATTCACCCCTCCACTTT.

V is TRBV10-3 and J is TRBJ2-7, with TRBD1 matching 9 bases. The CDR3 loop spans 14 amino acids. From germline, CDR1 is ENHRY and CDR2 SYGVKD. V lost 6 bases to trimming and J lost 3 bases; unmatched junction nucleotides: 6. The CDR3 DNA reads TGTGCCATCAGGGGGACAGGGAAAGACTACGAGCAGTACTTC. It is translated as CAIRGTGKDYEQYF.

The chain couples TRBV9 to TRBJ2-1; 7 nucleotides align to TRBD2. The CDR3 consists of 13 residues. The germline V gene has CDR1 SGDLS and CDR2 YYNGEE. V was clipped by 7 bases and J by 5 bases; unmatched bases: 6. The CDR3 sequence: CASGGDWNNEQFF. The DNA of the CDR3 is TGTGCCAGCGGGGGGGACTGGAACAATGAGCAGTTCTTC.

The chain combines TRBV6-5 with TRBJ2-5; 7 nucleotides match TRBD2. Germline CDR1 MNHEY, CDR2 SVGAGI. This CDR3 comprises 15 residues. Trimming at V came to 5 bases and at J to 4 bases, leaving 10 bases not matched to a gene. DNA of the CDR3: TGTGCCAGCAGTCCTGTACGAGCGGGAATAGAGACCCAGTACTTC. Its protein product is CASSPVRAGIETQYF.

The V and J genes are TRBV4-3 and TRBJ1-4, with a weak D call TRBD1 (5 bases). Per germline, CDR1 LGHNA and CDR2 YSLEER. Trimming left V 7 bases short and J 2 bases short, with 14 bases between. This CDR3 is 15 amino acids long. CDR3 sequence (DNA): TGCGCCAGCACCATCAGGGTACCGACTAATGAAAAACTGTTTTTT. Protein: CASTIRVPTNEKLFF.

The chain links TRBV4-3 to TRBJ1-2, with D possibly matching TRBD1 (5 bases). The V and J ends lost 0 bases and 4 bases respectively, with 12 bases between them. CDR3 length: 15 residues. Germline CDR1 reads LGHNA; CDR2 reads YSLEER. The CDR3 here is CASSQEWDQAYGYTF. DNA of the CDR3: TGCGCCAGCAGCCAAGAATGGGACCAGGCCTATGGCTACACCTTC.

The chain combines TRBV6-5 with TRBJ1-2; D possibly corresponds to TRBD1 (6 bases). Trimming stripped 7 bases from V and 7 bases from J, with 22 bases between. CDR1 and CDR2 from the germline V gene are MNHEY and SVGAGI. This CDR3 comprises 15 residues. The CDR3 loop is CASTLNSWGLSGYTF. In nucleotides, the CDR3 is TGTGCCAGCACCCTGAACTCGTGGGGGCTAAGTGGCTACACCTTC.

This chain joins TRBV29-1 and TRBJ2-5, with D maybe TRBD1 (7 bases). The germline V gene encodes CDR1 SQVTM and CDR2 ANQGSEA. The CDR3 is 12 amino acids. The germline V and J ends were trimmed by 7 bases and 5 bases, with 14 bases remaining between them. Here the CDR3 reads CSASQGGETQYF. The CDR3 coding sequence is TGCAGCGCGTCTCAGGGGGGTGAGACCCAGTACTTC. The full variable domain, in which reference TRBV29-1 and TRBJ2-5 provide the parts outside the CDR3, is SAVISQKPSRDICQRGTSLTIQCQVDSQVTMMFWYRQQPGQSLTLIATANQGSEATYESGFVIDKFPISRPNLTFSTLTVSNMSPEDSSIYLCSASQGGETQYFGPGTRLLVL.